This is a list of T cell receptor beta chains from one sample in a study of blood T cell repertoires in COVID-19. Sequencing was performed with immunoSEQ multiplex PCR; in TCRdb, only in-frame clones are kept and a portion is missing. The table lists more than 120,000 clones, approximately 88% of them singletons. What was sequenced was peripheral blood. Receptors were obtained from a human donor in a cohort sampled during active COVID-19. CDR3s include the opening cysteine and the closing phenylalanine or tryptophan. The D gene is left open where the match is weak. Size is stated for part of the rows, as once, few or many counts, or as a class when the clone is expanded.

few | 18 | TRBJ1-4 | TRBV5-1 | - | CASSALPPSPTTNEKLFF | TGCGCCAGCAGCGCACTACCTCCTAGCCCCACAACTAATGAAAAACTGTTTTTT
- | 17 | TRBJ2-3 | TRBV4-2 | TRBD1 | CASSEDRGLTGTDTQYF | TGTGCCAGCAGCGAGGACAGGGGGCTAACGGGCACAGATACGCAGTATTTT
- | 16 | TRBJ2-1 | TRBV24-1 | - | CATSDSGSKSYNEQFF | TGTGCCACCAGTGATTCCGGGAGTAAATCCTACAATGAGCAGTTCTTC
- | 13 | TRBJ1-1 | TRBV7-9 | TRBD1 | CASTGTGGTEAFF | TGTGCCAGCACCGGGACAGGGGGCACTGAAGCTTTCTTT
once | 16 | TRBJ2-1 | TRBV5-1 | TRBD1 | CASSARQGASYNEQFF | TGCGCCAGCAGCGCCCGACAGGGGGCCTCCTACAATGAGCAGTTCTTC
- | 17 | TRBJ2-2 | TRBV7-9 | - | CASTSLPRGGDTGELFF | TGTGCCAGCACCTCACTCCCCAGAGGGGGTGACACCGGGGAGCTGTTTTTT
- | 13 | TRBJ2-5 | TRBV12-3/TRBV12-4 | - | CASSFRGQETQYF | TGTGCCAGCAGTTTTAGAGGCCAAGAGACCCAGTACTTC
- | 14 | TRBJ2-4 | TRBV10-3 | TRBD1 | CATEDRDAKNIQYF | TGTGCCACAGAAGACAGGGATGCTAAAAACATTCAGTACTTC
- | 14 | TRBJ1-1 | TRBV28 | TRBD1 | CASRETGASTEAFF | TGTGCCAGCAGGGAGACAGGGGCTTCAACTGAAGCTTTCTTT
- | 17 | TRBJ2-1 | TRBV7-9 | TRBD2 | CASSNLEGRESHNEQFF | TGTGCCAGCAGCAACCTTGAGGGGCGGGAGTCCCACAATGAGCAGTTCTTC
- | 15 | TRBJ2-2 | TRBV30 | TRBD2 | CAWSEGTRDTGELFF | TGTGCCTGGAGTGAGGGGACTAGGGACACCGGGGAGCTGTTTTTT
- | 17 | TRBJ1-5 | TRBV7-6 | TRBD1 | CASSAFWGTGLNQPQHF | TGTGCCAGCAGCGCTTTCTGGGGGACAGGCTTAAATCAGCCCCAGCATTTT
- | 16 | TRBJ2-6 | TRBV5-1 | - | CASSPDGGYGANVLTF | TGCGCCAGCAGCCCGGATGGGGGGTACGGGGCCAACGTCCTGACTTTC